This TCR beta chain was documented in a study of blood T cell repertoires in COVID-19. Across the whole study: Samples representing acute and convalescent COVID-19 were sourced from the United States, Italy and Spain. In each case, the material was cDNA or gDNA derived from T cells, B-cell-depleted T cells, or PBMCs.

V lost 0 bases and J 1 base, leaving 6 bases between the germline ends. The CDR3 has 14 residues. The V gene's germline CDR1 is MGHRA and CDR2 YSYEKL. Some clones are missing from TCRdb's copy, which holds only in-frame ones; the method was immunoSEQ multiplex PCR. The sample yields tens of thousands of clones, 70% to 90% seen once. The chain combines TRBV4-1 with TRBJ1-1; D gene uncertain. The receptor was derived from a man in his fifties or sixties with acute or convalescent COVID-19. The sequencing sample was made of peripheral blood. CDR3: CASSQEFRNTEAFF. CDR3 sequence (DNA): TGCGCCAGCAGCCAAGAGTTTCGGAACACTGAAGCTTTCTTT.